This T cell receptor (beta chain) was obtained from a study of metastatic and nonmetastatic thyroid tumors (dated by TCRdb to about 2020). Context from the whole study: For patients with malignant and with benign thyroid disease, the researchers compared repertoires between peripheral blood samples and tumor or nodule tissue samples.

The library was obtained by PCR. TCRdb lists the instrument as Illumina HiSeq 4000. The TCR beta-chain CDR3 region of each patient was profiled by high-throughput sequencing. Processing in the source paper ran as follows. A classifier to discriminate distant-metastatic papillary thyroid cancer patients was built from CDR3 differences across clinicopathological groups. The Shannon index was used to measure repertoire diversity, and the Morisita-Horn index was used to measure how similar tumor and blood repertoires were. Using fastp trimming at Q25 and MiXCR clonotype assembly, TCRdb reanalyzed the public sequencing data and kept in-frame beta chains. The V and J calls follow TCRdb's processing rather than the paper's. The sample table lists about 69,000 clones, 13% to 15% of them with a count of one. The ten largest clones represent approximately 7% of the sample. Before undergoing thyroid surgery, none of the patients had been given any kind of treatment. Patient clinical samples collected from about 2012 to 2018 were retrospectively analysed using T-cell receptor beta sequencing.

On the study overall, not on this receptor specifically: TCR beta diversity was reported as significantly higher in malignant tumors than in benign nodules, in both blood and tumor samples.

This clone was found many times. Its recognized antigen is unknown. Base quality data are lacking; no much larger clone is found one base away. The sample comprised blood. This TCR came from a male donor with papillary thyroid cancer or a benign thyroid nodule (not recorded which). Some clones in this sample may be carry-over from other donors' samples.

The CDR3 here reads CSAQGEARRGYTF. The nucleotide sequence is given as TGCAGTGCTCAGGGCGAGGCGAGGAGGGGCTACACCTTC. Rearrangement joined TRBV20-1 to TRBJ1-2; tentative D gene TRBD1, with 5 bases matching. The cysteine opens and the phenylalanine closes a CDR3 of 13 amino acids. CDR3 DNA only is kept here, 39 bases in frame from base 1. CDR1 DFQATT and CDR2 SNEGSKA were looked up in the germline V gene (reference sequence). Trimming costs V 5 bases and J 8 bases, and their ends lie 18 bases apart.